One and the same sample provided the 24 T cell receptor beta chains below, sequenced in a study of PD-L1 blockade in urothelial cancer. Produced via immunoSEQ multiplex PCR; TCRdb's table is partial and in-frame only. This sample has some 29,000 clones; around nine tenths occur once, and the top ten carry less than 2%. Sequenced material: PBMCs, taken around atezolizumab (anti-PD-L1) treatment. The receptors derive from a man aged 45-65 years with urothelial cancer.

The genes are TRBV19 and TRBJ2-2, with a tentative D call TRBD2 (5 bases). This CDR3 is built from 14 residues. Germline CDR1 and CDR2: LNHDA and SQIVND (reference sequence). Deletions cut 1 base from V and 5 bases from J, with 8 bases between. CDR3 amino acids: CASSIGPGTGELFF. In DNA form, the CDR3 reads TGTGCCAGTAGTATAGGACCGGGAACCGGGGAGCTGTTTTTT.

This clone was counted once. The chain recombines TRBV7-2 with TRBJ2-4, with TRBD1 matching over 7 bases. Losses at the gene ends were 1 base for V and 3 bases for J; bases not matched to a gene: 9. The V gene's germline CDR1 is SGHTA and CDR2 FQGNSA. The CDR3 extends over 17 amino acids. In DNA form, the CDR3 reads TGTGCCAGCAGCTTAGATGGCAGGGGGTATGGCAAAAACATTCAGTACTTC. It specifies CASSLDGRGYGKNIQYF.

This chain joins TRBV10-3 and TRBJ2-7; 7 nucleotides line up with TRBD2. Per germline, CDR1 ENHRY and CDR2 SYGVKD. This CDR3 is built from 16 residues. V dropped 3 bases and J dropped 2; count of bases not matched to a gene: 10. CDR3 in DNA: TGTGCCATCAGTGACGCGCCGTTTGGGGGGGCCTACGAGCAGTACTTC. It yields the protein CAISDAPFGGAYEQYF.

The chain has TRBV19 and TRBJ1-5, with D maybe TRBD1 (6 bases). Looked up from germline, CDR1 is LNHDA and CDR2 is SQIVND (reference sequence). This CDR3 has 17 residues. V was trimmed by 6 bases and J by 0 bases, leaving 18 bases between them. Written as DNA, the CDR3 is TGTGCCAGTAGCCTTCCCCAGGGGCCGGTTAGCAATCAGCCCCAGCATTTT. Residues: CASSLPQGPVSNQPQHF.

This chain uses TRBV4-1 with TRBJ2-2, with D possibly matching TRBD2 (6 bases). The V gene's germline CDR1 is MGHRA and CDR2 YSYEKL. The CDR3 is made up of 17 amino acids. The V gene lost 5 bases and the J gene lost 6 bases, with 22 bases spanning the gap. The CDR3 coding sequence is TGCGCCAGCAGCTTACGGGACTGGCGAGTTTACGCCGGGGAGCTGTTTTTT. It codes for CASSLRDWRVYAGELFF.

CDR3: CASSSPGLASEQYF. Written as DNA, the CDR3 is TGTGCCAGCAGCTCGCCGGGACTAGCGTCCGAGCAGTACTTC. The chain employs TRBV5-4 and TRBJ2-7, with 10 bases aligning to TRBD2. This CDR3 region has 14 residues. The V segment lost 3 bases and the J segment 6 bases; nucleotides outside the gene matches: 6. Germline CDR1 and CDR2: SGHNT and YYREEE (reference sequence).

This clone was seen only a few times. The CDR3 DNA reads TGTGCCAGAAGGACAGGGTCCTATGGCTACACCTTC. Its protein is CARRTGSYGYTF. The genes are TRBV6-4 and TRBJ1-2, with 8 bases matching TRBD1. CDR3 size: 12 residues. Germline V lookup: CDR1 MRHNA, CDR2 SNTAGT. V was clipped by 9 bases and J by 4 bases; unmatched bases: 4.

Concerning this clone: The limits of the CDR3 on the DNA are not certain, so only TCRdb's listed CDR3 is given. The genes are TRBV19 and TRBJ1-4; the table assigns TRBD1, which was not confirmed against the DNA. Including both end residues, the CDR3 is 16 amino acids long. Germline CDR1 reads LNHDA; CDR2 reads SQIVND (reference sequence). The CDR3 here is CASSSGQGATNEKLFF.

The rearrangement links TRBV28 to TRBJ2-2; weak D call: TRBD2 (5 bases). V lost 6 bases and J lost 1, with 15 bases in between. This CDR3 has 16 amino acids. Germline V CDR1 and CDR2: MDHEN, SYDVKM. Written as DNA, the CDR3 is TGTGCCAGCAGGCCTCTTGTCGGGAAGAACACCGGGGAGCTGTTTTTT. Protein: CASRPLVGKNTGELFF.

This chain uses TRBV7-8 with TRBJ1-3; TRBD1 matches at 8 bases. In germline, CDR1 is SGHVS, CDR2 FQNEAQ. This CDR3 spans 18 amino acids. V dropped 5 bases and J dropped 0; count of bases not matched to a gene: 12. For the CDR3, the DNA is TGTGCCAGCAGCCCCTTGGGGACAGGACTGAGCTCTGGAAACACCATATATTTT. This gives the protein CASSPLGTGLSSGNTIYF.

The rearrangement links TRBV13 to TRBJ2-3; 8 bases match TRBD2. This CDR3 spans 16 amino acids. Trimming removed 6 bases from V and 0 bases from J; junction bases left unmatched: 8. CDR1 PRHDT and CDR2 FYEKMQ come from the germline V gene (reference sequence). CDR3 DNA sequence: TGTGCCAGCAGTTCGAGACAGCGGGAGAGCACAGATACGCAGTATTTT. The encoded protein is CASSSRQRESTDTQYF.

In this sample, this clone turned up once. The J gene is TRBJ2-5, the V gene TRBV29-1, with D perhaps TRBD1 (5 bases). This CDR3 region has 14 residues. CDR1 is SQVTM, CDR2 ANQGSEA, per germline. The V and J ends lost 0 bases and 1 base respectively, with 9 bases between them. CDR3 sequence: CSVEDRASQETQYF. The DNA for the CDR3 is TGCAGCGTTGAAGACAGGGCTTCCCAAGAGACCCAGTACTTC.

This chain uses TRBV11-2 with TRBJ2-1; tentatively, D is TRBD2 (5 bases). Germline lookup yields CDR1 SGHAT and CDR2 FQNNGV. The CDR3 has 14 residues. Between the trimmed V and J ends, which lost 5 bases and 7 bases, there was a span of 15 bases. CDR3 sequence reads: CASSLPAGLNEQFF. For the CDR3, the DNA is TGTGCCAGCAGCCTGCCTGCAGGACTTAATGAGCAGTTCTTC.

This clone was seen a few times. The J gene is TRBJ2-5, the V gene TRBV15; perhaps TRBD2 as D (5 bases). The CDR3 totals 15 residues. The germline CDR1 and CDR2 sequences are LNHNV and YYDKDF (reference sequence). V was trimmed by 5 bases and J by 5 bases, leaving 18 bases between them. The CDR3 protein is CATSGTLTSVETQYF. CDR3 sequence (DNA): TGTGCCACCAGCGGCACCCTCACTAGTGTCGAGACCCAGTACTTC. Based on the CDR3 plus reference TRBV15 and TRBJ2-5, the full variable domain is DAMVIQNPRYQVTQFGKPVTLSCSQTLNHNVMYWYQQKSSQAPKLLFHYYDKDFNNEADTPDNFQSRRPNTSFCFLDIRSPGLGDTAMYLCATSGTLTSVETQYFGPGTRLLVL.

The rearrangement joins TRBV9 to TRBJ2-1, with TRBD2 matching 15 bases. CDR3 length: 15 amino acids. Germline CDR1 reads SGDLS; CDR2 reads YYNGEE. Trimming at V came to 3 bases and at J to 7 bases, leaving 2 bases not matched to a gene. The CDR3 reads CASSAGTSGGNEQFF. CDR3 coding DNA: TGTGCCAGCAGCGCGGGGACTAGCGGGGGGAATGAGCAGTTCTTC.

The chain links TRBV11-3 to TRBJ2-1; 10 bases are shared with TRBD1. CDR1 and CDR2 from the germline V gene are SGHNT and YENEEA. This CDR3 contains 15 residues. V was pared by 5 bases and J by 5 bases, with 6 bases of the junction left unmatched. In nucleotides, the CDR3 is TGTGCCAGCAGCCTCGCCGGGACAGGGGACAATGAGCAGTTCTTC. As protein: CASSLAGTGDNEQFF.

This chain connects TRBV29-1 to TRBJ1-5, with TRBD1 matching over 7 bases. The CDR3 runs to 13 residues. CDR1 is SQVTM, CDR2 ANQGSEA, per germline. The trim removed 5 bases at V and 3 bases at J, leaving 4 bases unmatched. The chain's CDR3 is CSVRQGDNQPQHF. The CDR3 coding sequence is TGCAGCGTTCGACAGGGTGACAATCAGCCCCAGCATTTT.

The rearrangement uses TRBV5-1 and TRBJ2-2; the match to TRBD2 covers 7 bases. CDR1 and CDR2 (germline): SGHRS, YFSETQ. This CDR3 comprises 16 residues. The trim removed 0 bases at V and 6 bases at J, leaving 8 bases unmatched. This CDR3 reads CASSLGIAGLAGELFF. DNA of the CDR3: TGCGCCAGCAGCTTGGGTATAGCGGGCTTGGCCGGGGAGCTGTTTTTT.

The gene calls are TRBV5-1 and TRBJ2-3, with D perhaps TRBD1 (6 bases). V was clipped by 0 bases and J by 2 bases, with 10 bases between them. Looked up from germline, CDR1 is SGHRS and CDR2 is YFSETQ. The CDR3 is 15 amino acids. The CDR3 sequence: CASSLGGHLTDTQYF. CDR3 in DNA: TGCGCCAGCAGCTTGGGGGGACACCTCACAGATACGCAGTATTTT.

The table lists this clone with a count of one. The chain employs TRBV7-9 and TRBJ2-1; 9 nucleotides align to TRBD1. Germline V lookup: CDR1 SEHNR, CDR2 FQNEAQ (reference sequence). The CDR3 is 14 residues long. V shed 1 base and J 10 bases; nucleotides not matched to a gene: 5. CDR3 loop: CASSLGQGVGEQFF. As DNA, the CDR3 is TGTGCCAGCAGCTTAGGACAGGGGGTGGGGGAGCAGTTCTTC. Using reference TRBV7-9 and TRBJ2-1 for the parts outside the CDR3, the full variable domain is DTGVSQNPRHKITKRGQNVTFRCDPISEHNRLYWYRQTLGQGPEFLTYFQNEAQLEKSRLLSDRFSAERPKGSFSTLEIQRTEQGDSAMYLCASSLGQGVGEQFFGPGTRLTVL.

This chain connects TRBV9 to TRBJ1-3, with a weak D call TRBD1 (5 bases). Germline loops: CDR1 SGDLS, CDR2 YYNGEE. Trimming took 1 base from V and 2 from J, leaving 19 bases between them. CDR3 length: 18 amino acids. CDR3 sequence: CASSVLGPGGRTGNTIYF. CDR3 DNA: TGTGCCAGCAGCGTATTGGGCCCGGGGGGAAGAACTGGAAACACCATATATTTT.

The chain recombines TRBV28 with TRBJ2-3; the match to TRBD2 covers 8 bases. CDR1 and CDR2 (germline): MDHEN, SYDVKM. J lost 0 bases, V lost 4 bases, and 9 bases had no gene match. The CDR3 contains 17 residues. The chain's CDR3 is CASSSNGRGTSTDTQYF. Written as DNA, the CDR3 is TGTGCCAGCAGTTCAAACGGGAGGGGGACTAGCACAGATACGCAGTATTTT. The full variable domain, in which reference TRBV28 and TRBJ2-3 provide the parts outside the CDR3, is DVKVTQSSRYLVKRTGEKVFLECVQDMDHENMFWYRQDPGLGLRLIYFSYDVKMKEKGDIPEGYSVSREKKERFSLILESASTNQTSMYLCASSSNGRGTSTDTQYFGPGTRLTVL.

This clone was detected a few times. The chain couples TRBV7-9 to TRBJ2-1, with 9 bases identical to TRBD2. The CDR3 loop spans 14 amino acids. From germline, CDR1 is SEHNR and CDR2 FQNEAQ (reference sequence). Trimming at V came to 10 bases and at J to 7 bases, leaving 11 bases not matched to a gene. CDR3 DNA sequence: TGTGCCACCCGGCTAGCGGGGTGGGCAAATGAGCAGTTCTTC. Its translation is CATRLAGWANEQFF.

This clone showed up just a few times. The V and J genes are TRBV19 and TRBJ2-7, with D possibly matching TRBD2 (6 bases). This CDR3 contains 13 residues. Trimming left V 6 bases short and J 6 bases short, with 15 bases between. CDR1 is LNHDA and CDR2 is SQIVND in the germline V gene (reference sequence). CDR3 region: CASSRDGLLEQYF. As DNA, the CDR3 is TGTGCCAGTAGCCGGGACGGACTACTCGAGCAGTACTTC.